The 12 T cell receptor beta chains below all came from one sample that was sequenced in a study of blood T cells in healthy people across ages. A second PCR of about 6 to 11 cycles used a sample-barcoded 5' primer and a J-beta primer mix. MiXCR was run by TCRdb on the 5' RACE reads, yielding one entry per CDR3 protein. The table includes around 1,500,000 distinct CDR3 sequences, 35% to 45% detected once. The sample consisted of blood. The origin of the receptors is a young woman in good health.

V gene TRBV12-3 or TRBV12-4 combines with J gene TRBJ2-7; TRBD2 matches at 7 bases. This CDR3 is 14 amino acids long. V was pared by 5 bases and J by 6 bases, with 10 bases of the junction left unmatched. The CDR3 DNA reads TGTGCCAGCAGTCTCGCCCCTACGGGGGGCGAGCAGTACTTC. Protein: CASSLAPTGGEQYF.

This clonotype has ten or more counts. This chain connects TRBV25-1 to TRBJ2-5; 7 bases map to TRBD1. The CDR3 consists of 17 residues. Unmatched junction bases numbered 18, after V lost 5 bases and J lost 6 bases. CDR1 and CDR2 (germline): MGHDK, SYGVNS. CDR3 in amino acids: CASSPEWDRNLGKTQYF. The CDR3 nucleotides read TGTGCCAGCAGTCCCGAATGGGACAGAAATCTGGGGAAGACCCAGTACTTC.

This clonotype has a handful of counts. The V and J genes are TRBV11-2 and TRBJ2-7; the match to TRBD2 covers 8 bases. Trimming cost V 1 base and J 3 bases; bases outside gene matches: 2. CDR1 and CDR2 (germline): SGHAT, FQNNGV. The CDR3 spans 14 residues. Written as DNA, the CDR3 is TGTGCCAGCAGCTTAGCACTAGCGGTCTACGAGCAGTACTTC. As protein: CASSLALAVYEQYF. The entire variable domain, with the rest obtained from reference TRBV11-2 and TRBJ2-7, is as follows: EAGVAQSPRYKIIEKRQSVAFWCNPISGHATLYWYQQILGQGPKLLIQFQNNGVVDDSQLPKDRFSAERLKGVDSTLKIQPAKLEDSAVYLCASSLALAVYEQYFGPGTRLTVT.

This clonotype was observed a few times. The rearrangement links TRBV28 to TRBJ2-1; TRBD2 matches 10 bases. Germline V gene lookup returns CDR1 MDHEN and CDR2 SYDVKM. Trimming cost V 8 bases and J 0 bases; bases outside gene matches: 10. CDR3 length: 17 amino acids. CDR3 residues: CASVPGVAGGSYNEQFF. In nucleotides, the CDR3 is TGTGCCAGCGTCCCAGGGGTAGCGGGGGGCTCCTACAATGAGCAGTTCTTC.

The chain links TRBV2 to TRBJ1-5; 12 positions agree with TRBD1. Germline values: CDR1 SNHLY, CDR2 FYNNEI. V lost 7 bases to trimming and J lost 7 bases; unmatched junction nucleotides: 11. The CDR3 has 16 residues. The CDR3 nucleotides are TGTGCCAGCACTCCTCCCGGGACAGGGGGCAGGCAGCCCCAGCATTTT. This translates into CASTPPGTGGRQPQHF. The complete variable domain, with remaining parts taken from reference TRBV2 and TRBJ1-5, reads EPEVTQTPSHQVTQMGQEVILRCVPISNHLYFYWYRQILGQKVEFLVSFYNNEISEKSEIFDDQFSVERPDGSNFTLKIRSTKLEDSAMYFCASTPPGTGGRQPQHFGDGTRLSIL.

This clonotype was found a few times. The chain joins TRBV7-2 to TRBJ1-4, with TRBD1 matching 9 bases. J was trimmed by 5 bases and V by 5 bases; bases with no gene match: 12. The CDR3 contains 17 residues. Germline V gives CDR1 SGHTA, CDR2 FQGNSA. The CDR3 DNA reads TGTGCCAGCAGCCTCCACAACCGAGGACAGGGGAATGAAAAACTGTTTTTT. Its translation: CASSLHNRGQGNEKLFF.

The rearrangement joins TRBV6-2 or TRBV6-3 to TRBJ2-1, with 16 bases aligning to TRBD2. CDR1 and CDR2 from the germline V gene are MNHEY and SVGEGT. CDR3 length: 14 amino acids. Trimming cost V 6 bases and J 14 bases; bases outside gene matches: 7. The CDR3 sequence: CASSNGGTSGREFF. The CDR3 coding sequence is TGTGCCAGCAGCAACGGGGGGACTAGCGGGAGGGAGTTCTTC.

This clonotype came up a few times. The gene calls are TRBV20-1 and TRBJ2-1; D may be TRBD2 (6 bases). The CDR3 is 15 residues long. Germline V gene sequence: CDR1 DFQATT, CDR2 SNEGSKA (reference sequence). Trimming stripped 6 bases from V and 0 bases from J, with 15 bases between. The CDR3 DNA reads TGCAGTGCCCCTAGCGATTACAGCTCCTACAATGAGCAGTTCTTC. Translated, it gives CSAPSDYSSYNEQFF.

The chain links TRBV20-1 to TRBJ2-7, with D unresolved. The CDR3 totals 13 residues. V was shortened by 6 bases and J by 8 bases, with 20 bases between the two germline ends. Germline-derived CDR1 and CDR2 are DFQATT and SNEGSKA (reference sequence). The CDR3 sequence: CSANYPAPNQQYF. The CDR3 DNA follows: TGCAGTGCCAATTACCCTGCCCCCAATCAGCAGTACTTC.

There are a few counts of this clonotype. The chain links TRBV4-1 to TRBJ1-2, with unresolved D. The V and J ends lost 0 bases and 8 bases respectively, with 16 bases between them. The CDR3 contains 15 residues. The germline gives CDR1 MGHRA, CDR2 YSYEKL. The CDR3 region is CASSQDLSGPGGYTF. CDR3 coding DNA: TGCGCCAGCAGCCAAGATCTTAGTGGCCCGGGCGGCTACACCTTC.

The chain employs TRBV9 and TRBJ2-5; D gene unclear. V was shortened by 3 bases and J by 5 bases, with 11 bases between the two germline ends. The CDR3 sequence is 13 residues long. Germline loops: CDR1 SGDLS, CDR2 YYNGEE. The CDR3 is CASSAYGSETQYF. DNA for the CDR3: TGTGCCAGCAGCGCCTACGGATCGGAGACCCAGTACTTC.

Only one count was recorded for this clonotype. This sequence joins TRBV15 and TRBJ2-7; perhaps TRBD1 as D (6 bases). This CDR3 has 15 amino acids. The V end lost 0 bases, the J end lost 3 bases, and 12 bases lay between the germline ends. Germline-derived CDR1 and CDR2 are LNHNV and YYDKDF (reference sequence). The CDR3, as DNA: TGTGCCACCAGCAGAGATGGGAACAGGGACTACGAGCAGTACTTC. It translates to CATSRDGNRDYEQYF.